This TCR beta chain was observed in a study of T cells after yellow fever vaccination. MiXCR was run by TCRdb on the 5' RACE reads, yielding one entry per CDR3 protein. The data hold around 56,000 distinct CDR3 sequences, with around 5.4% observed a single time. Broader study findings: Almost no vaccine-responding clonotypes were detectable in day 0 sorted memory subsets. It was a small share of clonotypes that appeared in both CD4 and CD8 compartments.

Per the germline V gene, CDR1 is SGDLS and CDR2 is YYNGEE. CDR3 length: 15 residues. V dropped 0 bases and J dropped 8; count of bases not matched to a gene: 1. The V call is TRBV9, the J call TRBJ2-1; 14 nucleotides line up with TRBD2. Sequencing was performed on PBMCs, either bulk or a sorted T-cell subset (CD4+, CD8+, memory, or dextramer-sorted; not recorded which), taken on the day of the yellow fever booster vaccination. This TCR was recovered from a man younger than 30 who received the YFV17D yellow fever vaccine. The CDR3 loop reads CASSVGLAGGHEQFF. The CDR3 nucleotides are TGTGCCAGCAGCGTAGGACTAGCGGGGGGGCATGAGCAGTTCTTC.